This TCR beta chain was recorded in a study of OX40 agonist ivuxolimab in advanced cancers. Study summary: Ivuxolimab, an antibody acting as an agonist of OX40 (CD134), was used to treat patients. At doses from 0.01 to 10 mg/kg, patients were given intravenous ivuxolimab every 2 weeks. Antecedent anti-PD-1, anti-PD-L1 or anti-CTLA-4 therapy was permissible, with about 39% having received some.

Individuals having autoimmune disease history or systemic immunosuppression were not enrolled. The germline gives CDR1 SGHKS, CDR2 YYEKEE (reference sequence). The CDR3 has 15 residues. The ends lost 4 bases at V and 8 bases at J; junction bases unmatched: 11. Data came from immunoSEQ multiplex PCR; TCRdb stores just in-frame clones and leaves some out. The sample lists tens of thousands of clones; more than 75% were seen once. The sequence was obtained from an adult with an advanced solid tumor such as melanoma, head and neck, liver or kidney cancer. Material: CD4+ or CD8+ T cells sorted from blood, obtained in a trial of the OX40 agonist ivuxolimab. The chain joins TRBV5-5 to TRBJ1-4, with 7 bases fitting TRBD1. In nucleotides, the CDR3 is TGTGCCAGCAGCCCCACCGGGACAGTGAAAGAAAAACTGTTTTTT. This encodes CASSPTGTVKEKLFF.